This TCR beta chain was identified during a study of identical twins. Whole-study results and caveats: Cord blood's abundant beta clonotypes had fewer insertions, unlike memory repertoires. Researchers caution that invariant MAIT and iNKT cells could partly confound zero-insertion analyses.

A note on this clonotype: The target antigen is unknown.

A universal primer binding site was introduced by template switching. The final cDNA contained unique molecular identifiers. TCRdb re-derived calls from the 5' RACE reads in MiXCR, one entry per CDR3 protein. The sample shows 200,000 to 250,000 distinct CDR3 sequences, about an eighth of them seen only once. A further study also used this sample, focusing on yellow fever vaccine responses in identical twins. According to that study: Twins' vaccine T cell response reportedly gave the appearance of partial convergence and partial personalization.

Sample: memory (CD45RO+) T cells sorted from blood. This TCR was sampled from a young woman in good health.

As DNA, the CDR3 is TGTGCCAGCAGTTTAACGGAAGGATCAGATACGCAGTATTTT. It encodes CASSLTEGSDTQYF. This chain joins TRBV28 and TRBJ2-3; D gene uncertain. CDR3 length: 14 amino acids. Between the trimmed V and J ends, which lost 2 bases and 4 bases, there was a span of 10 bases. The germline CDR1 and CDR2 sequences are MDHEN and SYDVKM.